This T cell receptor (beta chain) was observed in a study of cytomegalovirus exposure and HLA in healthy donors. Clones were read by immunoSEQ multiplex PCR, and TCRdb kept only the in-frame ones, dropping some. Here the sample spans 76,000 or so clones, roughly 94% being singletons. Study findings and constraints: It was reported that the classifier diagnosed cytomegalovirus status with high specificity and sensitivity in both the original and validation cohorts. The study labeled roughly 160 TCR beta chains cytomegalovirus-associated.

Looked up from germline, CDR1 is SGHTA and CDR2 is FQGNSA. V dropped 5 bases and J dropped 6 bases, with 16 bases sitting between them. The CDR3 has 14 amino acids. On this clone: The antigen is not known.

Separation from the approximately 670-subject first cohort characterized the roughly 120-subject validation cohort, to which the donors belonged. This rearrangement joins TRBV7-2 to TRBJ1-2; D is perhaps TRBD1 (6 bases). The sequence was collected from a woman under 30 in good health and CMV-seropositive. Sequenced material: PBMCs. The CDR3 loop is CASSAVARGNGYTF. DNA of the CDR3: TGTGCCAGCAGCGCAGTCGCCAGGGGAAATGGCTACACCTTC.